Shown below are 20 T cell receptor beta chains from a single sample sequenced in a study of T cell repertoires in cytomegalovirus infection (dated by TCRdb to about 2019). Sequencing relied on an Illumina HiSeq 1500. TCRdb cleaned the public reads at Q25 with fastp, built clones with MiXCR and kept in-frame beta chains. Entries that share a CDR3 protein sequence are merged under the most common genes and DNA. The sample table shows roughly 81,000 distinct CDR3 sequences, and 3.7% are seen once. In total, the top ten clones hold about 4.6% of the sample. The sample taken for sequencing was PBMCs. The source is a human donor in good health (CMV status not recorded). Some clones in this sample may be carry-over from other donors' samples.

This clonotype was detected many times. J is TRBJ1-2 and V is TRBV12-3 or TRBV12-4; a weak D match, TRBD1 (6 bases). This CDR3 contains 16 residues. V was clipped by 3 bases and J by 5 bases, with 19 bases between them. CDR3 nucleotides: TGTGCCAGCAGTTTTGGGACACTAAATTATTTGTATGGCTACACCTTC. Its protein is CASSFGTLNYLYGYTF.

This clonotype occurred many times. This rearrangement joins TRBV6-2 or TRBV6-3 to TRBJ2-1, with D perhaps being TRBD1 or TRBD2 (5 bases each). V lost 6 bases and J 3 bases, leaving 21 bases between the germline ends. Germline lookup yields CDR1 MNHEY and CDR2 SVGEGT. The CDR3 is made up of 17 amino acids. The CDR3 here is CASSDASEGRFYNEQFF. The CDR3 region has the DNA TGTGCCAGCAGCGATGCCTCCGAGGGGCGTTTCTACAATGAGCAGTTCTTC.

In this sample, this clonotype turned up many times. V is TRBV6-2 or TRBV6-3 and J is TRBJ2-7; D is undetermined. CDR1 and CDR2 from the germline V gene are MNHEY and SVGEGT. This CDR3 has 13 residues. Deletions cut 2 bases from V and 4 bases from J, with 9 bases between. For the CDR3, the DNA is TGTGCCAGCAGTTACCTCGGACCTTACGAGCAGTACTTC. This translates into CASSYLGPYEQYF.

This clonotype was recorded many times. This chain connects TRBV6-1 to TRBJ1-1; D ambiguous. Trimming shortened V by 8 bases and J by 0 bases, and 16 bases separated the two germline ends. The CDR3 spans 15 residues. In germline, CDR1 is MNHNS, CDR2 SASEGT. The CDR3 protein is CASAREGGLNTEAFF. In DNA form, the CDR3 reads TGTGCCAGCGCCCGAGAGGGCGGACTGAACACTGAAGCTTTCTTT.

This clonotype was detected many times. The V and J genes are TRBV7-8 and TRBJ2-1; TRBD2 matches 9 bases. J lost 6 bases, V lost 5 bases, and 17 bases had no gene match. This CDR3 region has 18 residues. The germline V gene encodes CDR1 SGHVS and CDR2 FQNEAQ. The CDR3, as DNA: TGTGCCAGCAGCCCACGAAAGAGCGGGGGGCCTACGGGCAATGAGCAGTTCTTC. It is translated as CASSPRKSGGPTGNEQFF.

This clonotype appeared many times. The V call is TRBV6-5, the J call TRBJ1-2; tentatively, D is TRBD1 (5 bases). Per the germline V gene, CDR1 is MNHEY and CDR2 is SVGAGI. Trimming removed 7 bases from V and 2 bases from J, with 8 bases in between. The CDR3 runs 12 residues. CDR3 region: CASKEGNYGYTF. For the CDR3, the DNA is TGTGCCAGCAAGGAGGGGAACTATGGCTACACCTTC.

In its sample, this clonotype was seen many times. V usage is TRBV29-1 and J usage is TRBJ2-3; no firm D call. Per germline, CDR1 SQVTM and CDR2 ANQGSEA. This CDR3 spans 11 amino acids. With 4 bases removed from V and 2 bases from J, the gap between germline ends came to 4 bases. Written as DNA, the CDR3 is TGCAGCGTTGCGGACACAGATACGCAGTATTTT. Its translation: CSVADTDTQYF.

This clonotype came up a few times. This chain connects TRBV11-2 to TRBJ2-5, with D perhaps matching TRBD2 (6 bases). This CDR3 comprises 16 residues. Germline CDR1 and CDR2: SGHAT and FQNNGV. V was pared by 5 bases and J by 4 bases, with 20 bases between. CDR3 region: CASSLPGLPVGETQYF. The CDR3 bases are TGTGCCAGCAGCCTACCTGGACTACCGGTTGGAGAGACCCAGTACTTC. Complete variable domain (other parts from reference TRBV11-2 and TRBJ2-5): EAGVAQSPRYKIIEKRQSVAFWCNPISGHATLYWYQQILGQGPKLLIQFQNNGVVDDSQLPKDRFSAERLKGVDSTLKIQPAKLEDSAVYLCASSLPGLPVGETQYFGPGTRLLVL.

The table lists this clonotype with many counts. The rearrangement uses TRBV7-6 and TRBJ1-1; perhaps TRBD1 as D (6 bases). The CDR3 is 14 amino acids. The ends were cut back, 4 bases at V and 5 bases at J, with 14 bases in the middle. Germline CDR1 SGHVS, CDR2 FNYEAQ. The CDR3 nucleotides are TGTGCCAGCAGCTCGACACCAGGGGTAACTGAAGCTTTCTTT. Encoded protein: CASSSTPGVTEAFF.

This clonotype was recorded at least ten times. The rearrangement links TRBV7-2 to TRBJ2-1; 7 nucleotides agree with TRBD1. Germline V CDR1 and CDR2: SGHTA, FQGNSA. This CDR3 has 14 residues. The ends lost 6 bases at V and 4 bases at J; junction bases unmatched: 6. The CDR3 nucleotides read TGTGCCAGCAGTATAGGGGGCACTTACAATGAGCAGTTCTTC. The encoded protein is CASSIGGTYNEQFF.

This clonotype appeared a few times. The chain couples TRBV6-5 to TRBJ1-1; unclear D gene. V was shortened by 6 bases and J by 1 base, with 12 bases between the two germline ends. The CDR3 extends over 14 amino acids. The germline V gene has CDR1 MNHEY and CDR2 SVGAGI. CDR3 in DNA: TGTGCCAGCAGACCGGGTAGGAGGAACACTGAAGCTTTCTTT. Its translation: CASRPGRRNTEAFF.

This clonotype showed up many times. The chain recombines TRBV6-2 or TRBV6-3 with TRBJ2-1; 14 bases line up with TRBD2. With 5 bases clipped from V and 12 bases from J, the junction kept 6 bases outside the gene matches. Germline CDR1 reads MNHEY; CDR2 reads SVGEGT. This CDR3 region has 14 residues. The CDR3 coding sequence is TGTGCCAGCAGTCGGGGACTAGCGGGGGAGATGCAGTTCTTC. Its protein product is CASSRGLAGEMQFF.

This clonotype was counted many times. DNA for the CDR3: TGTGCCAGCAGGACTATGACTAACTCCTACGAGCAGTACTTC. Translation: CASRTMTNSYEQYF. The V call is TRBV27, the J call TRBJ2-7; tentative D call: TRBD2 (5 bases). CDR1 is MNHEY and CDR2 is SMNVEV in the germline V gene (reference sequence). The CDR3 extends over 14 amino acids. The germline V and J ends were trimmed by 6 bases and 0 bases, with 12 bases remaining between them.

This clonotype has at least ten counts. This chain joins TRBV7-3 and TRBJ1-2; D perhaps matches TRBD1 (5 bases). V lost 5 bases and J lost 5, with 18 bases in between. Germline V CDR1 and CDR2: SGHTA, FQGTGA. CDR3 length equals 15 residues. The CDR3 bases are TGTGCCAGCAGCGAGGGGACCGGGCCAACTTATGGCTACACCTTC. Translated, it gives CASSEGTGPTYGYTF.

At least ten counts were recorded for this clonotype. This chain links TRBV7-2 with TRBJ2-7, with 8 bases matching TRBD1. Germline-derived CDR1 and CDR2 are SGHTA and FQGNSA. The CDR3 is made up of 14 amino acids. Germline trimming cut 4 bases from V and 6 bases from J; bases unmatched to any gene: 8. CDR3 residues: CASSSNNQGAEQYF. DNA of the CDR3: TGTGCCAGCAGCTCAAATAATCAGGGGGCCGAGCAGTACTTC. The whole variable domain, remainder taken from reference TRBV7-2 and TRBJ2-7, is GAGVSQSPSNKVTEKGKDVELRCDPISGHTALYWYRQSLGQGLEFLIYFQGNSAPDKSGLPSDRFSAERTGGSVSTLTIQRTQQEDSAVYLCASSSNNQGAEQYFGPGTRLTVT.

In this sample, this clonotype turned up many times. J is TRBJ1-5 and V is TRBV4-2; TRBD1 is a possible D gene (5 bases). Germline V lookup: CDR1 LGHNA, CDR2 YNFKEQ. Trimming took off 3 bases at V and 0 bases at J, with 15 bases between the two ends. CDR3 length: 17 amino acids. The CDR3 spells CASSQVPGLSSNQPQHF. The CDR3 region has the DNA TGTGCCAGCAGCCAGGTTCCGGGACTGTCTAGCAATCAGCCCCAGCATTTT.

In this sample, this clonotype turned up many times. The chain combines TRBV12-3 or TRBV12-4 with TRBJ2-3; 8 positions agree with TRBD2. The CDR3 runs 14 residues. V shed 9 bases and J 4 bases; nucleotides not matched to a gene: 9. CDR3 in DNA: TGTGCCAGTACTGTGGCTAGCGGGCCAGATACGCAGTATTTT. Protein sequence: CASTVASGPDTQYF.

This clonotype was picked up many times. The chain joins TRBV7-2 to TRBJ2-1; 13 bases are a match to TRBD2. The junction had 6 bases not matched to a gene; V was cut back by 5 bases and J by 5 bases. Germline V gives CDR1 SGHTA, CDR2 FQGNSA. This CDR3 is 16 amino acids long. CDR3 bases: TGTGCCAGCAGCCACTGGACTAGCGGGGGTAACAATGAGCAGTTCTTC. This translates into CASSHWTSGGNNEQFF.

This clonotype has ten or more counts. The rearrangement links TRBV19 to TRBJ1-1; the D is unclear. With 3 bases removed from V and 2 bases from J, the gap between germline ends came to 10 bases. This CDR3 is built from 14 residues. The V gene's germline CDR1 is LNHDA and CDR2 SQIVND (reference sequence). The CDR3 DNA is TGTGCCAGTAGTATGGGCAGGATCAACACTGAAGCTTTCTTT. Amino acid sequence: CASSMGRINTEAFF.

This clonotype was detected ten times or more. V usage is TRBV9 and J usage is TRBJ2-1; 10 bases fit TRBD2. V lost 1 base to trimming and J lost 3 bases; unmatched junction nucleotides: 1. CDR3 size: 15 residues. Germline V gene lookup returns CDR1 SGDLS and CDR2 YYNGEE. Here the CDR3 DNA reads TGTGCCAGCAGCGTAAGACTAGCGGGCTACAATGAGCAGTTCTTC. Translation: CASSVRLAGYNEQFF.